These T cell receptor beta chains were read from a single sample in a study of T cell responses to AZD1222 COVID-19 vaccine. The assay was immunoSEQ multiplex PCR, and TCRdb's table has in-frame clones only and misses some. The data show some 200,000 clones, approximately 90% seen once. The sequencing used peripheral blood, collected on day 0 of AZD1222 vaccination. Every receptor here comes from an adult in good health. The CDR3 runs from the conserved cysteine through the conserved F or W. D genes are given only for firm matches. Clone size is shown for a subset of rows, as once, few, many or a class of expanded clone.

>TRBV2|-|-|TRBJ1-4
TGTGCCAGCAGGAAGACAGTCACTAATGAAAAACTGTTTTTT
CASRKTVTNEKLFF
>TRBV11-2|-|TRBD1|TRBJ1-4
TGTGCCAGCAGCAAACGTTTGGCAGGGGGCGGTGAAAAACTGTTTTTT
CASSKRLAGGGEKLFF
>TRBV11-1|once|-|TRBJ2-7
TGTGCCAGCAGCCGCAGGCTAAGCTCCTACGAGCAGTACTTC
CASSRRLSSYEQYF
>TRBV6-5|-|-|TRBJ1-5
TGTGCCAGCCGGCAATATAGCAATCAGCCCCAGCATTTT
CASRQYSNQPQHF
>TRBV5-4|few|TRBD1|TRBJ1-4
TGTGCCAGCAGCGACCCGACAGGGGCTAATGAAAAACTGTTTTTT
CASSDPTGANEKLFF
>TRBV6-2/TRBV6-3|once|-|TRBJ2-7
TGTGCCAGCAGTTTTGGGCTACCTAACTACTCCTACGAGCAGTACTTC
CASSFGLPNYSYEQYF
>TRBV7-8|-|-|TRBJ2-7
TGTGCCAGCAGCTTGTCAGACGGAACCTACGAGCAGTACTTC
CASSLSDGTYEQYF
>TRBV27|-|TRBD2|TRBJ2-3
TGTGCCAGCAGTTTATCGAGGCTAGCGGGACGCATAGATACGCAGTATTTT
CASSLSRLAGRIDTQYF
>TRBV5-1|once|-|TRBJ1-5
TGCGCCAGCAGCTTGGTTCCAGGGATGAGGGAGCCCCAGCATTTT
CASSLVPGMREPQHF
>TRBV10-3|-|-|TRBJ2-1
TGTGCCTCTGGGTTCTACAATGAGCAGTTCTTC
CASGFYNEQFF
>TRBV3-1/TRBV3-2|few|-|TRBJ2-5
TGTGCCAGCAGCCAAGAAACTGTCGCAGGACAAGAGACCCAGTACTTC
CASSQETVAGQETQYF
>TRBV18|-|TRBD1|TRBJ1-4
TGTGCCAGCTCACGGGGACAGGAGGCTAGTGAAAAACTGTTTTTT
CASSRGQEASEKLFF
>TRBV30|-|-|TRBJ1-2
TGTGCCTGGAATGAGATTGAGAACTATGGCTACACCTTC
CAWNEIENYGYTF
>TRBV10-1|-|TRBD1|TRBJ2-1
TGCGCCAGCAGTGGGGGACAGGTTTACAATGAGCAGTTCTTC
CASSGGQVYNEQFF
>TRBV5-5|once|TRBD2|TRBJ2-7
TGTGCCAGCAGCTTGAAAGGGACTAGCGGCGACACCTACGAGCAGTACTTC
CASSLKGTSGDTYEQYF
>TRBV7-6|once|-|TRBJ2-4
TGTGCCAGCAGCGCTTCTGGGGGTTCCTTAGCCAAAAACATTCAGTACTTC
CASSASGGSLAKNIQYF
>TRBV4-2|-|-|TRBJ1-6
TGTGCCAGCAGCCAGGACATGCTGGCGGCGCATGGGTCGCTGGGGTCACCCCTCCACTTT
CASSQDMLAAHGSLGSPLHF
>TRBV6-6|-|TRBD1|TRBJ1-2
TGTGCCCTAAATGGGGGACAGGGTTTTCGGGGCTACACCTTC
CALNGGQGFRGYTF
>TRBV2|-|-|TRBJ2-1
TGTGCCAGCAGTTCCGGCCCCCTCAATGAGCAGTTCTTC
CASSSGPLNEQFF
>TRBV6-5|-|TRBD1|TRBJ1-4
TGTGCCAGCAGTTACTCGTCGGCAGGGGGGCGTGAAAAACTGTTTTTT
CASSYSSAGGREKLFF
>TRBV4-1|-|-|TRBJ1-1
TGCGCCAGCACCGAAGGGTCTTACGCCGCCAACACTGAAGCTTTCTTT
CASTEGSYAANTEAFF
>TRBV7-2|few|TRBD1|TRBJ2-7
TGTGCCAGCAGCTTCCGGGACAGGGGCCACGAGCAGTACTTC
CASSFRDRGHEQYF
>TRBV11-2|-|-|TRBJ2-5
TGTGCCAGCAGCTTAGATCGGGGCAGGTCAGGTCAAGAGACCCAGTACTTC
CASSLDRGRSGQETQYF
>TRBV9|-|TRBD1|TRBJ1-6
TGTGCCAGCAGCTCCCAGGGGGGGGGCTCGTATTCACCCCTCCACTTT
CASSSQGGGSYSPLHF
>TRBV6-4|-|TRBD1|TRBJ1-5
TGTGCCAGCAGAGCCGGGACAGGGGTAGGGGCAGGGCCCCAGCATTTT
CASRAGTGVGAGPQHF
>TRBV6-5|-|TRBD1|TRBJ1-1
TGTGCCAGTCGGACAGGGGCGAAAAAAGCTTTCTTT
CASRTGAKKAFF
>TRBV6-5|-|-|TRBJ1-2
TGTGCCAGCAATGGCGGGTTGGGACCTCCGACCTTC
CASNGGLGPPTF
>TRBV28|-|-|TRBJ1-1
TGTGCCTCTGAGCTCGGGGGTAGGGACACTGAAGCTTTCTTT
CASELGGRDTEAFF
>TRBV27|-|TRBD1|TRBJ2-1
TGTGCCAGCAGTTTATCCCAGGGGGCCTACAATGAGCAGTTCTTC
CASSLSQGAYNEQFF
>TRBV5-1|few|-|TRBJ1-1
TGCGCCAGCAGCTTGCTGACAGAGAACACTGAAGCTTTCTTT
CASSLLTENTEAFF
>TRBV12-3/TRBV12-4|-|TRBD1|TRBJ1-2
TGTGCCAGCAGTCCCGGACAGGTTTGGGGCTACACCTTC
CASSPGQVWGYTF
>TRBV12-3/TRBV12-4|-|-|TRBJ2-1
TGTGCCAGCAGCCGTGGGAATGAGCAGTTCTTC
CASSRGNEQFF
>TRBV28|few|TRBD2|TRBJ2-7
TGTGCCAGCAGGCCGCCTTGGACTAGCGGCTCCTACGAGCAGTACTTC
CASRPPWTSGSYEQYF
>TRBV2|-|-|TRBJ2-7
TGTGCCAGCAAGGGTGAGTCTACCTCCTACGAGCAGTACTTC
CASKGESTSYEQYF
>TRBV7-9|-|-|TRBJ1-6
TGTGCCAGCAGCCGGACGGATGCCAATTCACCCCTCCACTTT
CASSRTDANSPLHF
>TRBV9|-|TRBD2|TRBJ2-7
TGTGCCAGCAGCGTAGGTCCTAGCGGGAGGACCTACGAGCAGTACTTC
CASSVGPSGRTYEQYF
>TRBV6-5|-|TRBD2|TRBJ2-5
TGTGCCAGCAAAGGGGTAGCGGGGCAAGAGACCCAGTACTTC
CASKGVAGQETQYF
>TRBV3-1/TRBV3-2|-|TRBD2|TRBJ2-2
TGTGCCAGCAGCCAGAGGACTAGCTTCACCGGGGAGCTGTTTTTT
CASSQRTSFTGELFF
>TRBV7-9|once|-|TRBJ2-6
TGTGCCAGCAGCACGTCTGGGGCCAACGTCCTGACTTTC
CASSTSGANVLTF
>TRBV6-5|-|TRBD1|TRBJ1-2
TGTGCCACCCTGGACAGGGAAGGCTACACCTTC
CATLDREGYTF
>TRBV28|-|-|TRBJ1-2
TGTGCCAGCAGTTCCACAGGGAGTTACTATGGCTACACCTTC
CASSSTGSYYGYTF
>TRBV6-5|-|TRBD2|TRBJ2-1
TGTGCCAGCAGTCGGACTAGCGATTCCTACAATGAGCAGTTCTTC
CASSRTSDSYNEQFF
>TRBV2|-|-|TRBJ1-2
TGTGCCAGCGTATGGGGGGAAGGAGGCTACACCTTC
CASVWGEGGYTF
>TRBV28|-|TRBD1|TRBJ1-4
TGTGCCAGCAGTTCAGGGGGCTTAGATGAAAAACTGTTTTTT
CASSSGGLDEKLFF
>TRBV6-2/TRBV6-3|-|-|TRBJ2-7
TGTGCCAGCAGCACGGGGGACCCCTATTACTTC
CASSTGDPYYF
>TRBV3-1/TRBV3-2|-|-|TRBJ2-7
TGTGCCAGCAGCCAATCTGGCACCTACGAGCAGTACTTC
CASSQSGTYEQYF
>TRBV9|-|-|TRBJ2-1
TGTGCCAGCAGCGTAGGGGCGTTCAATGAGCAGTTCTTC
CASSVGAFNEQFF
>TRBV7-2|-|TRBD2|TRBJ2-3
TGTGCCAGCAGACTAGATAGCGGGGGGGCCGGCACAGATACGCAGTATTTT
CASRLDSGGAGTDTQYF
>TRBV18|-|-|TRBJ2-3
TGTGCCAGCTCACCACGCTCAGATACGCAGTATTTT
CASSPRSDTQYF
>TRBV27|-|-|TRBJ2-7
TGTGCCAGCAGTTTATCGAGGGGTTCCTACGAGCAGTACTTC
CASSLSRGSYEQYF
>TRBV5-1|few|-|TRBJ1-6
TGCGCCAGCAGCTTGGTTGCAGGGGTCCCCTTACCCCTCCACTTT
CASSLVAGVPLPLHF
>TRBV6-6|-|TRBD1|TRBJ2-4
TGTGCCAGCGTGGACAGGGTCCAGAACATTCAGTACTTC
CASVDRVQNIQYF
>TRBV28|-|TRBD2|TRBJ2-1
TGTGCCAGCAGTGAAGCGGGAGGCCACAATGAGCAGTTCTTC
CASSEAGGHNEQFF
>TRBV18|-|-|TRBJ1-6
TGTGCCAGCTCTAGGGACCGTAATTCACCCCTCCACTTT
CASSRDRNSPLHF
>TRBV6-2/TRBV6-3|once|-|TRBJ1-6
TGTGCCAGCAGTGTCAGCTGGAATTCACCCCTCCACTTT
CASSVSWNSPLHF
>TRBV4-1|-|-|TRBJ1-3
TGCGCCAGCAGCCAAGACCCAATACAAGATCATCCTAATTCTGGAAACACCATATATTTT
CASSQDPIQDHPNSGNTIYF
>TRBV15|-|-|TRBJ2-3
TGTGCCACCAGCAGGAGAGTTAGCACAGATACGCAGTATTTT
CATSRRVSTDTQYF
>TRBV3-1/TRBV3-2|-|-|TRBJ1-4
TGTGCCAGCAGCCAGGTCTCGGGGACTAATGAAAAACTGTTTTTT
CASSQVSGTNEKLFF